This record concerns one T cell receptor (beta chain) sequence. What it binds is not known. The study separated CD4+ cells into CD45RA+ naive and CD45RA-negative memory subsets. Method: immunoSEQ multiplex PCR; TCRdb's copy keeps in-frame clones and lacks some. The top ten hold roughly 1.1% of the sample, which has about 1,500,000 clones, roughly 96% seen once. The data were taken from a study of shared clonotypes between healthy human individuals. Study-wide points: It was observed that approximately 5% of naive CD4 clonotypes were shared across a few donors.

The CDR3 is made up of 15 amino acids. V lost 4 bases, J lost 2 bases, and 15 bases lay in between. The V gene's germline CDR1 is SGHTA and CDR2 FQGNSA. The receptor was derived from a man aged 30 to 39 in good health. V is TRBV7-2 and J is TRBJ2-7, with D unresolved. Sequencing input: naive CD4+ T cells sorted from blood. Subset given: CD45RA+ positively selected. CDR3 coding DNA: TGTGCCAGCAGCTCCAGCCGGGCAGTACCCTACGAGCAGTACTTC. It specifies CASSSSRAVPYEQYF.